The TCR beta chain described here comes from a study of molecular identifiers for immune sequencing clone quantification. Study results and caveats: Effector cells kept over 98% of their molecules in clones above 20 RNA copies, while naive cells kept under 1% there.

A single record per CDR3 protein comes from TCRdb applying MiXCR to the PCR reads. The table shows about 510,000 distinct CDR3 sequences, with around a fifth occurring only once. Germline lookup yields CDR1 SGDLS and CDR2 YYNGEE. Trimming took 3 bases from V and 9 from J, leaving 13 bases between them. This CDR3 region has 13 residues. To note about this clonotype: The antigen is undetermined.

The TCR was taken from a human donor in good health. Some libraries in this study had Jurkat cell RNA spiked in. The sequenced sample was naive CD8+ T cells from blood, with Jurkat cell RNA spiked in. Subset indicated: FACS-sorted CD8+CD4-CCR7+CD45RA+ naive T cells. The J gene is TRBJ1-5, the V gene TRBV9, with D possibly TRBD1 on 6 matching bases. In DNA form, the CDR3 reads TGTGCCAGCAGCGGAGGGGGGGGGGGGCCCCAGCATTTT. This encodes CASSGGGGGPQHF.